The 10 T cell receptor beta chains presented below share a single source sample, sequenced in a study of beta chain features in type 1 diabetes. Findings and caveats of the study: Type 1 diabetes patients had moderately but significantly shorter TCRB CDR3s in all four CD4+ subsets.

Isolated RNA was reverse transcribed in full, so expressed TCRB transcripts were sequenced. Sequenced by immunoSEQ multiplex PCR; TCRdb stores in-frame clones only, minus some. The sample gives hundreds of thousands of clones, 13% of which show up once; 0.022% is in the top ten. Antigens for these TCRs are unknown. Sequencing was done on a sample of naive CD4+ T cells from blood. The receptor set was obtained from a young man with type 1 diabetes.

This clone came up a few times. The chain has TRBV7-9 and TRBJ1-2, with 11 positions matching TRBD1. The CDR3 contains 15 residues. Germline V gives CDR1 SEHNR, CDR2 FQNEAQ (reference sequence). The V gene end was trimmed by 4 bases and the J gene end by 7 bases; junction bases not matched to a gene: 8. Here the CDR3 reads CASSSWTGGLGGYTF. The CDR3 DNA reads as TGTGCCAGCAGCTCGTGGACAGGGGGCCTCGGTGGCTACACCTTC.

V is TRBV10-3 and J is TRBJ2-1, with D unresolved. Germline CDR1 reads ENHRY; CDR2 reads SYGVKD. The CDR3 length is 14 residues. Trimming cost V 4 bases and J 5 bases, with 12 bases left between them. The CDR3 region is CAISGPGVDNEQFF. CDR3 DNA: TGTGCCATCAGTGGACCTGGGGTCGACAATGAGCAGTTCTTC.

The chain employs TRBV6-5 and TRBJ2-3; either TRBD1 or TRBD2 may supply D (5 bases each). The CDR3 sequence is 14 residues long. The V end lost 4 bases, the J end lost 6 bases, and 14 bases lay between the germline ends. Germline CDR1 and CDR2: MNHEY and SVGAGI. CDR3 sequence (DNA): TGTGCCAGCAGTTCAGGGACCGGTGGGGATACGCAGTATTTT. This gives the protein CASSSGTGGDTQYF.

This chain uses TRBV6-5 with TRBJ2-5; 8 bases agree with TRBD1. The germline gives CDR1 MNHEY, CDR2 SVGAGI. The CDR3 covers 15 residues. Trimming took 4 bases from V and 9 from J; bases not matched to a gene: 13. CDR3 sequence reads: CASSFDRGPRSSQYF. As DNA, the CDR3 is TGTGCCAGCAGTTTTGACAGGGGACCTAGGTCGTCCCAGTACTTC.

This chain uses TRBV4-2 with TRBJ2-2, with a weak D call TRBD1 (5 bases). Trimming left V 1 base short and J 2 bases short, with 11 bases between. The CDR3 has 16 amino acids. Germline CDR1 and CDR2: LGHNA and YNFKEQ. CDR3 DNA: TGTGCCAGCAGCCAAGCGCAACAGGAAAACACCGGGGAGCTGTTTTTT. This translates into CASSQAQQENTGELFF.

This clone has a handful of counts. V usage is TRBV4-1 and J usage is TRBJ2-4; TRBD2 aligns across 12 bases. The trim removed 4 bases at V and 1 base at J, leaving 11 bases unmatched. Germline CDR1 reads MGHRA; CDR2 reads YSYEKL. This CDR3 has 19 residues. Written as DNA, the CDR3 is TGCGCCAGCAGCCTGGGGGCTAGCGGGGGGGCCGAGGCCAAAAACATTCAGTACTTC. Translating gives CASSLGASGGAEAKNIQYF.

V is TRBV7-9 and J is TRBJ1-2; D is undetermined. CDR1 SEHNR and CDR2 FQNEAQ come from the germline V gene (reference sequence). Trimming took 1 base from V and 5 from J, leaving 17 bases between them. This CDR3 has 16 amino acids. CDR3: CASSLGTGIPGYGYTF. CDR3 in DNA: TGTGCCAGCAGCTTAGGGACGGGCATCCCTGGGTATGGCTACACCTTC.

This chain uses TRBV6-6 with TRBJ2-2; no definite D call. Deletions cut 7 bases from V and 4 bases from J, with 7 bases between. The CDR3 is made up of 12 amino acids. The germline V gene has CDR1 MNHNY and CDR2 SVGAGI (reference sequence). The CDR3 bases are TGTGCCAGCACCGCTTTCACCGGGGAGCTGTTTTTT. Its translation: CASTAFTGELFF.

As to this clone: A much more abundant neighbour one base away suggests this may be a read error. The V call is TRBV2, the J call TRBJ2-6; D ambiguous. Germline V gives CDR1 SNHLY, CDR2 FYNNEI. CDR3 length: 13 amino acids. V lost 6 bases to trimming and J lost 3 bases, with 6 bases between them. The CDR3 spells CASSNYGANVLTF. For the CDR3, the DNA is TGTGCCAGCAGCAACTATGGGGCCAACGTCCTGACTTTC. Full variable domain (missing parts from reference TRBV2 and TRBJ2-6): EPEVTQTPSHQVTQMGQEVILRCVPISNHLYFYWYRQILGQKVEFLVSFYNNEISEKSEIFDDQFSVERPDGSNFTLKIRSTKLEDSAMYFCASSNYGANVLTFGAGSRLTVL.

V usage is TRBV9 and J usage is TRBJ2-1; TRBD1 aligns across 10 bases. Per germline, CDR1 SGDLS and CDR2 YYNGEE. V lost 3 bases, J lost 2 bases, and 2 bases stayed unmatched. The CDR3 consists of 15 residues. The CDR3 sequence is CASSGGQGAYNEQFF. CDR3 sequence (DNA): TGTGCCAGCAGCGGAGGACAGGGGGCCTACAATGAGCAGTTCTTC.